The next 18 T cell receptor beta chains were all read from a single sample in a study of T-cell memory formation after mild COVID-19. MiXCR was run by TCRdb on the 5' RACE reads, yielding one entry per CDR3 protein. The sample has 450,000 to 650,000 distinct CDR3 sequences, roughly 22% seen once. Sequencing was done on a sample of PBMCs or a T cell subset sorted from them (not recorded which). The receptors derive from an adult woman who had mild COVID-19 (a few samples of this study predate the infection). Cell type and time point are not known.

The CDR3 loop is CSASGGASGYTDTQYF. The CDR3, as DNA: TGCAGTGCTAGCGGAGGCGCTAGCGGGTACACAGATACGCAGTATTTT. V gene TRBV20-1 combines with J gene TRBJ2-3, with 8 bases matching TRBD2. V lost 3 bases to trimming and J lost 2 bases; unmatched junction nucleotides: 10. The germline gives CDR1 DFQATT, CDR2 SNEGSKA (reference sequence). This CDR3 has 16 amino acids.

The CDR3 loop is CASSEDRSYGYTF. The CDR3, as DNA: TGTGCCAGCAGTGAAGACAGGAGCTATGGCTACACCTTC. The chain has TRBV25-1 and TRBJ1-2; a possible D gene is TRBD1 (6 bases). The CDR3 spans 13 residues. The V end was cut by 2 bases, the J end by 4 bases, with 8 bases between. CDR1 and CDR2 from the germline V gene are MGHDK and SYGVNS.

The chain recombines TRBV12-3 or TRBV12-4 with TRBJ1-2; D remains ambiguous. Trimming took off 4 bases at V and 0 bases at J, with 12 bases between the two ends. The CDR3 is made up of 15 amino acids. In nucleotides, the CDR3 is TGTGCCAGCAGTTCGAGAGTGTTGCCTAACTATGGCTACACCTTC. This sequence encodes CASSSRVLPNYGYTF.

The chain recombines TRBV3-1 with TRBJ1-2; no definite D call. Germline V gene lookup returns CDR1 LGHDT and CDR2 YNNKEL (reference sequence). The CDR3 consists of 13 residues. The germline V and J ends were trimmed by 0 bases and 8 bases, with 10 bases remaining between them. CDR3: CASSQEGGRGYTF. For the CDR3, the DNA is TGTGCCAGCAGCCAAGAGGGAGGTCGGGGCTACACCTTC.

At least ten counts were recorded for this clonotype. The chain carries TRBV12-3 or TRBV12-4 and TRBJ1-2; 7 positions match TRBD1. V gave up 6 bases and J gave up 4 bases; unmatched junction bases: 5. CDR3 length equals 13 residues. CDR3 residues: CASRNRGSYGYTF. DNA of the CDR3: TGTGCCAGCAGGAACAGGGGATCCTATGGCTACACCTTC.

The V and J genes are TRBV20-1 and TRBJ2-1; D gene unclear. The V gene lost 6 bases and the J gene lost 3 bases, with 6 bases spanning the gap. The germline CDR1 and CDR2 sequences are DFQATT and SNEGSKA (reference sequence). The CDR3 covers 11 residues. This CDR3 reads CSAPDYNEQFF. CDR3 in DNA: TGCAGTGCCCCGGACTACAATGAGCAGTTCTTC.

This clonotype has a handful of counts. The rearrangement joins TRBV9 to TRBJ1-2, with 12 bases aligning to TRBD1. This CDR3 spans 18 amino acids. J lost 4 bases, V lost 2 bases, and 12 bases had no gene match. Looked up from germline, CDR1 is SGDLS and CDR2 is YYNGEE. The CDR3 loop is CASSVRPGQGAQSYGYTF. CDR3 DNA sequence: TGTGCCAGCAGCGTCCGACCGGGACAGGGGGCGCAGAGCTATGGCTACACCTTC.

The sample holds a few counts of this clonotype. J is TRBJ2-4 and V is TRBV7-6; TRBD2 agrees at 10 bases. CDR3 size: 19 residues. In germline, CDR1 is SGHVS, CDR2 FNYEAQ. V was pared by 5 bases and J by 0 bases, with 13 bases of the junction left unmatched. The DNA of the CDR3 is TGTGCCAGCAGCCATCAATTAGCGGGAGGACGATTAGCCAAAAACATTCAGTACTTC. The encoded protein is CASSHQLAGGRLAKNIQYF.

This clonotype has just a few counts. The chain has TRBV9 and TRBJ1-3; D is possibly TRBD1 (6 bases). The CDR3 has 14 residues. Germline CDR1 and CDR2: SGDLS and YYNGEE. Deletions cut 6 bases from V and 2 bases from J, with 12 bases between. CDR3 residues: CASNSGATGNTIYF. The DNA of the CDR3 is TGTGCCAGCAATTCGGGGGCGACTGGAAACACCATATATTTT. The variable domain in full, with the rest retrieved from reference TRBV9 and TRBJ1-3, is DSGVTQTPKHLITATGQRVTLRCSPRSGDLSVYWYQQSLDQGLQFLIQYYNGEERAKGNILERFSAQQFPDLHSELNLSSLELGDSALYFCASNSGATGNTIYFGEGSWLTVV.

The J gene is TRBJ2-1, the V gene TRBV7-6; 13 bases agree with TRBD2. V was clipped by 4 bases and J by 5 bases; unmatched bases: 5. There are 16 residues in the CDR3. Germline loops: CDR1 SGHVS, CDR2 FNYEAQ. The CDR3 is CASSSGTSGINNEQFF. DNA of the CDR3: TGTGCCAGCAGCTCCGGGACTAGCGGGATAAACAATGAGCAGTTCTTC.

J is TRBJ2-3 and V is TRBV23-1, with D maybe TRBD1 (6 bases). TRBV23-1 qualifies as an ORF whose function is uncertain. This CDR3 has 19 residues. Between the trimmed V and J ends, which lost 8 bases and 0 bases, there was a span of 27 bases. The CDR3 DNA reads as TGCGCCAGCGGGCCGGGGACACCCGTTAGGGAAAAAAGCACAGATACGCAGTATTTT. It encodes CASGPGTPVREKSTDTQYF.

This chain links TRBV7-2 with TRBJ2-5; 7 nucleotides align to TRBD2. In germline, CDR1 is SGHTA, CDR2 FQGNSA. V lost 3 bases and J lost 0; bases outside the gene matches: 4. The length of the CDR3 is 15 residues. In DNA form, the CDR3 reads TGTGCCAGCAGCTTTGCGGGAGTAAACCAAGAGACCCAGTACTTC. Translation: CASSFAGVNQETQYF.

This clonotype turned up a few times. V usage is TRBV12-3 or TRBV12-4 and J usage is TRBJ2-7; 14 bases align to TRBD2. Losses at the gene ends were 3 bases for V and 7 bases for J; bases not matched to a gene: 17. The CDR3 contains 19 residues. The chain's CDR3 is CASSFSVMGLAGEVGEQYF. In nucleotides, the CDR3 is TGTGCCAGCAGTTTTTCCGTAATGGGACTAGCGGGAGAAGTGGGTGAGCAGTACTTC.

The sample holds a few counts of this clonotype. DNA of the CDR3: TGTGCCAGCAGCAAGGACAGCTTTTATAATTCACCCCTCCACTTT. It encodes CASSKDSFYNSPLHF. This chain links TRBV6-2 or TRBV6-3 with TRBJ1-6, with TRBD1 as a possible D gene (6 bases). The germline V and J ends were trimmed by 6 bases and 4 bases, with 13 bases remaining between them. Germline values: CDR1 MNHEY, CDR2 SVGEGT. CDR3 length: 15 residues.

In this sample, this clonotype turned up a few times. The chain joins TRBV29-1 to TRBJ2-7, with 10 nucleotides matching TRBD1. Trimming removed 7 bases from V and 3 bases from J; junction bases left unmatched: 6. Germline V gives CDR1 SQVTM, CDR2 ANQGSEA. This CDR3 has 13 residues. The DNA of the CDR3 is TGCAGCGGCGGGACAGGGGATGTCTACGAGCAGTACTTC. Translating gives CSGGTGDVYEQYF.

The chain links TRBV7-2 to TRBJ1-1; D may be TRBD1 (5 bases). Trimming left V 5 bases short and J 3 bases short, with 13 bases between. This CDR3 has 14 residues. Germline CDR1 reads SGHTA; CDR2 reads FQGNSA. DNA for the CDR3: TGTGCCAGCAGCCCCGCGGGGCGGTACACTGAAGCTTTCTTT. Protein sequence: CASSPAGRYTEAFF.

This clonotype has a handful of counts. In DNA form, the CDR3 reads TGTGCCAGCAGTGAAGCCGGGACAGGAGCCTATGGCTACACCTTC. It encodes CASSEAGTGAYGYTF. This chain joins TRBV12-3 or TRBV12-4 and TRBJ1-2; 8 bases fit TRBD1. The CDR3 is made up of 15 amino acids. Germline trimming cut 5 bases from V and 4 bases from J; bases unmatched to any gene: 9.

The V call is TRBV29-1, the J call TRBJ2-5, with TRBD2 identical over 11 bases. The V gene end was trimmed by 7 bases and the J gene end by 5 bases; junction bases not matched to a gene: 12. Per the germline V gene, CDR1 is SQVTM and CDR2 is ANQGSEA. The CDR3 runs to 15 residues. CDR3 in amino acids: CSGIAGGLVGETQYF. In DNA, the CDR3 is TGCAGCGGGATAGCGGGAGGGCTGGTTGGGGAGACCCAGTACTTC. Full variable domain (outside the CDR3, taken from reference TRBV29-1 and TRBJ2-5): SAVISQKPSRDICQRGTSLTIQCQVDSQVTMMFWYRQQPGQSLTLIATANQGSEATYESGFVIDKFPISRPNLTFSTLTVSNMSPEDSSIYLCSGIAGGLVGETQYFGPGTRLLVL.